This T cell receptor (beta chain) was retrieved from a study of T cells in Graves' hyperthyroidism and ophthalmopathy. Study in general: Upon initial diagnosis and before any treatment, peripheral blood was collected. Study-wide points: Through a model of 13 V-J features, ophthalmopathy was separated from stable hyperthyroidism. Median prediction lead before ophthalmopathy onset was 6 to 8 months with the model.

In the case of this clonotype: What it binds is not known.

CDR3 length: 16 residues. V lost 1 base to trimming and J lost 0 bases, with 9 bases between them. Per germline, CDR1 KGHSH and CDR2 LQKENI. Uncontrolled infection, other autoimmune disease, pregnancy or lactation led to exclusion. Template material for amplifying TCR beta CDR3 regions consisted of RNA transcripts. The TCR CDR3 first-round RT-PCR relied on the HTBI primer set. A single record per CDR3 protein comes from TCRdb applying MiXCR to the multiplex PCR reads. In the table there are about 700,000 distinct CDR3 sequences, 12% to 15% of which are singletons. V is TRBV18 and J is TRBJ2-2; no firm D call. This receptor was identified in a woman aged 18-29 years with Graves' hyperthyroidism. Material for sequencing was blood. The CDR3 region is CASSPLGHTNTGELFF. The CDR3 nucleotides are TGTGCCAGCTCACCACTGGGTCACACGAACACCGGGGAGCTGTTTTTT. The whole variable domain, remainder taken from reference TRBV18 and TRBJ2-2, is NAGVMQNPRHLVRRRGQEARLRCSPMKGHSHVYWYRQLPEEGLKFMVYLQKENIIDESGMPKERFSAEFPKEGPSILRIQQVVRGDSAAYFCASSPLGHTNTGELFFGEGSRLTVL.